The 23 T cell receptor beta chains in this list originate from one sample, sequenced in a study of neurological immune-mediated disorders. TCRdb analysed the 5' RACE reads with MiXCR anew, one entry per CDR3 protein. The sample carries around 55,000 distinct CDR3 sequences, around 3.8% recorded once. Sequenced: CD4+ T cells from blood. The receptors come from a woman aged 40 to 49 with multiple sclerosis.

This clonotype was counted only a few times. The rearrangement joins TRBV7-2 to TRBJ1-3; maybe TRBD1 (5 bases). Germline-derived CDR1 and CDR2 are SGHTA and FQGNSA. The CDR3 has 15 residues. The V end was cut by 5 bases, the J end by 2 bases, with 13 bases between. DNA for the CDR3: TGTGCCAGCAGCGCTAGAGGGGCCCCTGGAAACACCATATATTTT. It translates to CASSARGAPGNTIYF.

This clonotype occurred many times. The J gene is TRBJ1-6, the V gene TRBV5-1; perhaps TRBD1 as D (6 bases). The CDR3 extends over 15 amino acids. V shed 4 bases and J shed 4 bases, with 12 bases lying between them. Germline-derived CDR1 and CDR2 are SGHRS and YFSETQ. The CDR3 loop is CASSAGQTYNSPLHF. CDR3 nucleotides: TGCGCCAGCAGCGCCGGACAGACGTATAATTCACCCCTCCACTTT.

The chain has TRBV5-1 and TRBJ2-2, with 8 positions matching TRBD1. Germline lookup yields CDR1 SGHRS and CDR2 YFSETQ. There are 15 residues in the CDR3. The ends lost 4 bases at V and 5 bases at J; junction bases unmatched: 7. This CDR3 reads CASSNSRGQTGELFF. CDR3 coding DNA: TGCGCCAGCAGCAACTCCAGGGGGCAAACCGGGGAGCTGTTTTTT.

This clonotype was observed many times. V and J are TRBV19 and TRBJ2-3; D may match TRBD1 or TRBD2 (5 bases each). CDR3 length equals 15 residues. Trimming pared 5 bases from V and 7 bases from J, leaving 19 bases between. CDR1 is LNHDA, CDR2 SQIVND, per germline (reference sequence). In DNA, the CDR3 is TGTGCCAGTAGTGGCCGGGACGGAATCTTTTATACGCAGTATTTT. Residues: CASSGRDGIFYTQYF.

This clonotype was counted many times. The V call is TRBV7-9, the J call TRBJ2-4, with unresolved D. Trimming removed 5 bases at V and 8 bases at J, with 7 bases between. The CDR3 runs to 11 residues. Germline V gene sequence: CDR1 SEHNR, CDR2 FQNEAQ (reference sequence). This CDR3 is CASSPLDIQYF. The CDR3 region has the DNA TGTGCCAGCAGCCCCCTAGACATTCAGTACTTC.

Many counts were recorded for this clonotype. This chain connects TRBV20-1 to TRBJ1-2; perhaps TRBD1 as D (5 bases). The V end lost 1 base, the J end lost 8 bases, and 14 bases lay between the germline ends. CDR1 and CDR2 (germline): DFQATT, SNEGSKA (reference sequence). CDR3 length: 13 amino acids. The CDR3 reads CSARVGQGRGYTF. The CDR3 region has the DNA TGCAGTGCTAGAGTGGGGCAGGGAAGAGGCTACACCTTC.

This clonotype was counted many times. The chain carries TRBV6-5 and TRBJ1-6, with D possibly being TRBD1 (5 bases). The germline V gene has CDR1 MNHEY and CDR2 SVGAGI. The ends were cut back, 6 bases at V and 6 bases at J, with 18 bases in the middle. The CDR3 runs 16 residues. The CDR3 bases are TGTGCCAGCAGACGCAGCGGGACGGATTTTAATTCACCCCTCCACTTT. It specifies CASRRSGTDFNSPLHF.

This clonotype was observed at least ten times. The chain links TRBV10-3 to TRBJ2-3; 8 bases align to TRBD2. The CDR3 extends over 15 amino acids. The germline V gene encodes CDR1 ENHRY and CDR2 SYGVKD. Germline trimming cut 0 bases from V and 5 bases from J; bases unmatched to any gene: 4. CDR3 protein: CAISESSGDKDTQYF. The CDR3 DNA is TGTGCCATCAGTGAGTCTAGCGGGGACAAAGATACGCAGTATTTT.

The sample holds many counts of this clonotype. This chain's CDR3 is CAIGQGRTEAFF. CDR3 in DNA: TGTGCCATTGGACAGGGGCGAACTGAAGCTTTCTTT. The chain joins TRBV10-3 to TRBJ1-1, with TRBD1 identical over 9 bases. Germline trimming cut 9 bases from V and 5 bases from J; bases unmatched to any gene: 4. Germline V lookup: CDR1 ENHRY, CDR2 SYGVKD. The CDR3 is 12 amino acids.

This clonotype has at least ten counts. This chain uses TRBV5-1 with TRBJ1-1, with a tentative D call TRBD1 (5 bases). Trimming took off 4 bases at V and 1 base at J, with 11 bases between the two ends. Per germline, CDR1 SGHRS and CDR2 YFSETQ. The CDR3 is 14 amino acids. The CDR3 loop is CASSLGPSNTEAFF. CDR3 sequence (DNA): TGCGCCAGCAGCCTGGGACCCTCGAACACTGAAGCTTTCTTT.

The chain couples TRBV6-5 to TRBJ1-6, with 7 bases identical to TRBD1. The CDR3 sequence is 14 residues long. Germline assignment: CDR1 MNHEY and CDR2 SVGAGI. V was pared by 6 bases and J by 8 bases, with 7 bases of the junction left unmatched. CDR3 coding DNA: TGTGCCAGCAGCCTCGACAGGGCTTATTCACCCCTCCACTTT. It encodes CASSLDRAYSPLHF.

This clonotype appeared many times. The genes are TRBV11-2 and TRBJ1-1, with a possible D match to TRBD1 (5 bases). Trimming cost V 4 bases and J 4 bases, with 13 bases left between them. CDR1 is SGHAT and CDR2 is FQNNGV in the germline V gene. The CDR3 is made up of 14 amino acids. The CDR3 loop is CASSSQPGGTEAFF. The CDR3 DNA sequence: TGTGCCAGCAGCTCCCAGCCCGGGGGCACTGAAGCTTTCTTT.

There are many counts of this clonotype. The J gene is TRBJ1-5, the V gene TRBV18; TRBD1 matches at 8 bases. The CDR3 is made up of 14 amino acids. V lost 6 bases and J lost 5; bases outside the gene matches: 6. The germline CDR1 and CDR2 sequences are KGHSH and LQKENI. CDR3 protein: CASSRQGLDQPQHF. In DNA form, the CDR3 reads TGTGCCAGCTCGCGACAGGGGTTGGATCAGCCCCAGCATTTT. Combining the CDR3 with reference TRBV18 and TRBJ1-5 gives the whole variable domain NAGVMQNPRHLVRRRGQEARLRCSPMKGHSHVYWYRQLPEEGLKFMVYLQKENIIDESGMPKERFSAEFPKEGPSILRIQQVVRGDSAAYFCASSRQGLDQPQHFGDGTRLSIL.

This clonotype was seen at least ten times. The chain recombines TRBV29-1 with TRBJ2-7, with 8 bases lining up with TRBD2. The CDR3 is 11 amino acids. J was trimmed by 6 bases and V by 5 bases; bases with no gene match: 3. Germline lookup yields CDR1 SQVTM and CDR2 ANQGSEA. The CDR3 sequence is CSVYTSGEQYF. CDR3 sequence (DNA): TGCAGCGTTTATACTAGCGGCGAGCAGTACTTC.

Ten or more counts support this clonotype. The chain is built from TRBV5-1 and TRBJ2-3; D could derive from TRBD1 or TRBD2 (5 bases each). The CDR3 runs 11 residues. In germline, CDR1 is SGHRS, CDR2 YFSETQ. V was trimmed by 4 bases and J by 5 bases, leaving 5 bases between them. The CDR3 DNA follows: TGCGCCAGCAGCGGGGGAGATACGCAGTATTTT. Translation gives CASSGGDTQYF.

This clonotype was counted ten times or more. The chain uses TRBV20-1 and TRBJ2-1; 8 bases line up with TRBD2. Germline V gene lookup returns CDR1 DFQATT and CDR2 SNEGSKA (reference sequence). V shed 0 bases, J shed 4 bases, and the junction held 5 bases outside the gene matches. The CDR3 loop spans 15 amino acids. DNA of the CDR3: TGCAGTGCTAGAGATCGGGGGGGGTCTTACAATGAGCAGTTCTTC. Translating it yields CSARDRGGSYNEQFF.

The table lists this clonotype with many counts. The chain combines TRBV5-1 with TRBJ2-1; 12 bases fit TRBD2. The CDR3 is 16 amino acids. The V segment lost 7 bases and the J segment 6 bases; nucleotides outside the gene matches: 11. CDR1 is SGHRS and CDR2 is YFSETQ in the germline V gene. The CDR3 coding sequence is TGCGCCAGCGGAGCAAATGCGGGACTAGCGGGCAATGAGCAGTTCTTC. It is translated as CASGANAGLAGNEQFF.

This clonotype was seen many times. The chain carries TRBV5-1 and TRBJ1-4; TRBD1 might be the D (5 bases). With 4 bases removed from V and 7 bases from J, the gap between germline ends came to 20 bases. The CDR3 consists of 16 residues. The germline V gene has CDR1 SGHRS and CDR2 YFSETQ. CDR3 in DNA: TGCGCCAGCAGCGGGGCTGCCGGGACTCGGAGTGAAAAACTGTTTTTT. This gives the protein CASSGAAGTRSEKLFF.

The table lists this clonotype with many counts. The chain joins TRBV5-1 to TRBJ2-1; D unresolved. The CDR3 has 13 residues. V was trimmed by 4 bases and J by 4 bases, leaving 9 bases between them. Germline V gene lookup returns CDR1 SGHRS and CDR2 YFSETQ. The CDR3 nucleotides read TGCGCCAGCAGCCGTGGTTCATACAATGAGCAGTTCTTC. Amino acid sequence: CASSRGSYNEQFF.

This clonotype was recorded many times. The chain recombines TRBV24-1 with TRBJ2-7; 11 nucleotides align to TRBD1. The CDR3 is 16 residues long. J gave up 4 bases and V 3 bases, and 7 bases lay outside the gene matches. Looked up from germline, CDR1 is KGHDR and CDR2 is SFDVKD. CDR3 nucleotides: TGTGCCACCAGTGATCCCGGACAGGGGGCGAAGTACGAGCAGTACTTC. As protein: CATSDPGQGAKYEQYF.

In this sample, this clonotype turned up many times. This sequence joins TRBV29-1 and TRBJ1-2; weak D call: TRBD1 (6 bases). The V end was cut by 6 bases, the J end by 3 bases, with 17 bases between. CDR1 and CDR2 from the germline V gene are SQVTM and ANQGSEA. The CDR3 contains 14 residues. The CDR3 protein is CSVRDGGLDYGYTF. The DNA for the CDR3 is TGCAGCGTCCGGGACGGGGGGCTAGACTATGGCTACACCTTC.

This clonotype was found many times. The chain couples TRBV5-1 to TRBJ2-2; D perhaps matches TRBD2 (6 bases). The V and J ends lost 4 bases and 1 base respectively, with 14 bases between them. The CDR3 has 16 residues. Germline V gene lookup returns CDR1 SGHRS and CDR2 YFSETQ. The CDR3 nucleotides read TGCGCCAGCAGCCGGGACTCCGGTGTGAACACCGGGGAGCTGTTTTTT. Translation: CASSRDSGVNTGELFF.

This clonotype was counted ten times or more. DNA of the CDR3: TGTGCCAGTAGTGGTAGTAATTCGGGGGAGCTGTTTTTT. Translating it yields CASSGSNSGELFF. The genes are TRBV19 and TRBJ2-2; D call uncertain. V lost 5 bases to trimming and J lost 8 bases, with 12 bases between them. This CDR3 has 13 residues. Per the germline V gene, CDR1 is LNHDA and CDR2 is SQIVND (reference sequence).